What follows describes a single T cell receptor beta chain. Its antigen is still unknown. This entry is derived from a study of blood T cells in healthy people across ages. Study results and limitations: It was the long-lived donors that had more naive CD4+ cells and higher diversity than aged donors.

Total RNA, at least 5.5 micrograms per sample, was extracted from PBMCs. Between the trimmed V and J ends, which lost 5 bases and 5 bases, there was a span of 15 bases. The CDR3 is 13 residues long. Germline V lookup: CDR1 DFQATT, CDR2 SNEGSKA (reference sequence). Next came a second PCR, run for about 7 to 12 cycles, which used a sample-barcoded 5' primer along with a J-beta primer mix. TCRdb redid the calling of the 5' RACE reads with MiXCR, one entry per CDR3 protein. The sample shows about 680,000 distinct CDR3 sequences, 49% of them seen only once. The source of this sequence is an older woman in good health. The sequenced material came from blood. This chain joins TRBV20-1 and TRBJ2-5, with D tentatively TRBD1 (5 bases). The CDR3 sequence is CSAGHPIRETQYF. The CDR3 nucleotides read TGCAGTGCTGGACACCCGATTAGGGAGACCCAGTACTTC.